This T cell receptor beta chain was sequenced in a study of blood T cells in healthy people across ages. Through a sample-barcoded 5' primer and a J-beta primer mix, a second PCR was run for roughly 7 to 12 cycles. MiXCR, run by TCRdb on the 5' RACE reads, gives a single entry per CDR3 protein. This table has around 600,000 distinct CDR3 sequences, roughly 48% appearing once. About this clonotype: Compared with germline, one end of the junction differs, possibly owing to a read error.

CDR3 length: 18 residues. Germline V lookup: CDR1 DFQATT, CDR2 SNEGSKA (reference sequence). This receptor was identified in a man older than 75 in good health. The sample was blood. The V and J genes are TRBV20-1 and TRBJ1-1, with a tentative D call TRBD1 (6 bases). CDR3 bases: TGCAGTGCTAGCCGAAACCTCCCCGCCCCTAGGGGGAACACTGAGGCTTTCTTT. Translation: CSASRNLPAPRGNTEAFF.